The 25 T cell receptor beta chains reported below all come from one sample, sequenced in a study of CD8 T cells in ankylosing spondylitis. One entry per CDR3 protein, called by TCRdb with MiXCR from the 5' RACE reads. Of about 360,000 distinct CDR3 sequences detected, more than 20% appear once; the ten largest clones hold around 13%. Source material: blood, either unsorted or a sorted T cell fraction (not recorded which). The receptors originated from a male donor with ankylosing spondylitis or in good health (not recorded which).

The CDR3 spells CATAPGQNYEQYF. The CDR3 bases are TGTGCCACCGCACCGGGACAGAACTACGAGCAGTACTTC. V is TRBV19 and J is TRBJ2-7, with TRBD1 matching 7 bases. The junction had 9 bases not matched to a gene; V was cut back by 10 bases and J by 3 bases. CDR1 LNHDA and CDR2 SQIVND come from the germline V gene (reference sequence). CDR3 length: 13 residues.

The chain carries TRBV6-1 and TRBJ2-5, with D possibly being TRBD2 (5 bases). The CDR3 is 14 residues long. Germline V gene lookup returns CDR1 MNHNS and CDR2 SASEGT. Trimming removed 5 bases from V and 5 bases from J, with 15 bases in between. The CDR3 spells CASSPGLPGETQYF. In nucleotides, the CDR3 is TGTGCCAGCAGTCCCGGACTGCCGGGTGAGACCCAGTACTTC.

The CDR3 DNA is TGTGCCAGCAGTTTCCTATCTAGCGAGGGGGGTAGCGATGAGCAGTTCTTC. Its protein is CASSFLSSEGGSDEQFF. The chain carries TRBV27 and TRBJ2-1, with D perhaps matching TRBD1 or TRBD2 (6 bases each). Trimming cost V 3 bases and J 8 bases, with 23 bases left between them. The germline V gene encodes CDR1 MNHEY and CDR2 SMNVEV (reference sequence). The CDR3 totals 17 residues.

The V and J genes are TRBV12-3 or TRBV12-4 and TRBJ2-1; 7 nucleotides agree with TRBD1. This CDR3 is built from 13 residues. Trimming took 5 bases from V and 10 from J; bases not matched to a gene: 8. The CDR3 region has the DNA TGTGCCAGCAGTCTAACAGGGGTAGAGGAGCAGTTCTTC. Amino acids: CASSLTGVEEQFF.

The V call is TRBV10-2, the J call TRBJ2-3; 8 nucleotides match TRBD2. CDR3 length: 15 residues. V was clipped by 10 bases and J by 2 bases; unmatched bases: 11. Germline values: CDR1 WSHSY, CDR2 SAAADI. The CDR3 is CATQGVAGTTDTQYF. The CDR3 DNA sequence: TGCGCCACCCAAGGCGTAGCGGGGACCACAGATACGCAGTATTTT.

In its sample, this clonotype was seen a few times. The chain links TRBV5-1 to TRBJ2-1; D may be TRBD1 or TRBD2 (6 bases each). CDR1 SGHRS and CDR2 YFSETQ come from the germline V gene. This CDR3 has 15 amino acids. Deletions cut 0 bases from V and 9 bases from J, with 16 bases between. The CDR3 region is CASSLASGAGSEQFF. In DNA form, the CDR3 reads TGCGCCAGCAGCTTGGCGTCGGGGGCAGGGTCTGAGCAGTTCTTC.

This clonotype has only a few counts. This rearrangement joins TRBV30 to TRBJ2-5, with a weak D call TRBD2 (5 bases). V was cut by 5 bases and J by 6 bases, with 16 bases left in between. The germline V gene encodes CDR1 GTSNPN and CDR2 SVGIG (reference sequence). The CDR3 extends over 13 amino acids. This chain's CDR3 is CAWGPGVGKTQYF. CDR3 sequence (DNA): TGTGCCTGGGGCCCCGGGGTTGGAAAGACCCAGTACTTC.

The sample holds a few counts of this clonotype. The V and J genes are TRBV11-2 and TRBJ2-1; D unclear. Trimming stripped 5 bases from V and 2 bases from J, with 7 bases between. In germline, CDR1 is SGHAT, CDR2 FQNNGV. CDR3 size: 13 residues. CDR3 in amino acids: CASSHDTYNEQFF. In nucleotides, the CDR3 is TGTGCCAGCAGCCACGACACCTACAATGAGCAGTTCTTC.

This chain joins TRBV5-6 and TRBJ2-3; D is possibly TRBD1 or TRBD2 (5 bases each). Trimming cost V 4 bases and J 2 bases, with 20 bases left between them. This CDR3 region has 17 residues. The V gene's germline CDR1 is SGHDT and CDR2 YYEEEE. The DNA of the CDR3 is TGTGCCAGCAGCGTAGAAGTTGGGGACGGTCTCACAGATACGCAGTATTTT. It encodes CASSVEVGDGLTDTQYF.

The V call is TRBV29-1, the J call TRBJ2-2; 8 bases map to TRBD2. J was trimmed by 2 bases and V by 2 bases; bases with no gene match: 4. Germline CDR1 and CDR2: SQVTM and ANQGSEA. The CDR3 consists of 15 residues. The chain's CDR3 is CSVETAGDNTGELFF. The CDR3 DNA reads as TGCAGCGTTGAAACAGCGGGGGATAACACCGGGGAGCTGTTTTTT.

J is TRBJ2-5 and V is TRBV11-2; tentatively, D is TRBD1 (6 bases). Deletions cut 3 bases from V and 3 bases from J, with 32 bases between. The CDR3 has 21 amino acids. Germline CDR1 SGHAT, CDR2 FQNNGV. CDR3 DNA: TGTGCCAGCAGCTTTATATCCGGGACGGGATCCCGCCCCGGGACAAAAGAGACCCAGTACTTC. Its protein is CASSFISGTGSRPGTKETQYF.

The chain carries TRBV10-3 and TRBJ2-1; D is possibly TRBD1 or TRBD2 (7 bases each). The CDR3 runs 16 residues. CDR1 and CDR2 (germline): ENHRY, SYGVKD. Between the trimmed V and J ends, which lost 10 bases and 8 bases, there was a span of 27 bases. CDR3 sequence (DNA): TGTGCCACCGAGGCCGAGGCAGGGGGGAGGGACGATGAGCAGTTCTTC. Translating gives CATEAEAGGRDDEQFF.

This chain connects TRBV6-9 to TRBJ2-1, with D unclear. The CDR3 consists of 14 residues. With 5 bases removed from V and 8 bases from J, the gap between germline ends came to 16 bases. CDR1 and CDR2 (germline): MNHGY, SVAAGI. CDR3 in amino acids: CASSPLWAEDEQFF. CDR3 sequence (DNA): TGTGCCAGCAGTCCCCTGTGGGCCGAAGATGAGCAGTTCTTC.

This clonotype was seen more than once but under ten times. The rearrangement uses TRBV9 and TRBJ2-2; 9 nucleotides agree with TRBD2. The V gene's germline CDR1 is SGDLS and CDR2 YYNGEE. The CDR3 is made up of 17 amino acids. Losses at the gene ends were 4 bases for V and 6 bases for J; bases not matched to a gene: 13. The CDR3 reads CASSPGGGGAEAGELFF. Here the CDR3 DNA reads TGTGCCAGCAGCCCCGGCGGCGGGGGGGCCGAGGCCGGGGAGCTGTTTTTT.

This clonotype was seen a few times. J is TRBJ2-7 and V is TRBV20-1, with D possibly matching TRBD1 (6 bases). The V end was cut by 0 bases, the J end by 1 base, with 10 bases between. This CDR3 is built from 14 residues. Germline V gives CDR1 DFQATT, CDR2 SNEGSKA (reference sequence). The CDR3 DNA is TGCAGTGCTAGAGACCCAGGGGTTTCCTACGAGCAGTACTTC. Translation: CSARDPGVSYEQYF.

The V and J genes are TRBV20-1 and TRBJ2-3; 7 nucleotides align to TRBD2. V gave up 4 bases and J gave up 1 base; unmatched junction bases: 5. This CDR3 contains 14 residues. Per germline, CDR1 DFQATT and CDR2 SNEGSKA (reference sequence). The CDR3 nucleotides read TGCAGTGCTATGCCCCGGGGGGGCACAGATACGCAGTATTTT. It yields the protein CSAMPRGGTDTQYF.

The V and J genes are TRBV6-1 and TRBJ1-5; maybe TRBD1 (6 bases). The CDR3 runs 15 residues. V was trimmed by 1 base and J by 6 bases, leaving 13 bases between them. Germline CDR1 MNHNS, CDR2 SASEGT. Written as DNA, the CDR3 is TGTGCCAGCAGTGAAGACAGGGCTATTATTCAGCCCCAGCATTTT. Its protein is CASSEDRAIIQPQHF.

This clonotype was recorded a few times. The chain uses TRBV15 and TRBJ2-3, with D perhaps TRBD2 (6 bases). V lost 1 base, J lost 3 bases, and 14 bases lay in between. Germline CDR1 LNHNV, CDR2 YYDKDF (reference sequence). The CDR3 is 16 residues long. Written as DNA, the CDR3 is TGTGCCACCAGCAGAGTAGGCGGGGCTGAGACAGATACGCAGTATTTT. Amino acid sequence: CATSRVGGAETDTQYF. The full variable domain, its missing parts supplied by reference TRBV15 and TRBJ2-3, is DAMVIQNPRYQVTQFGKPVTLSCSQTLNHNVMYWYQQKSSQAPKLLFHYYDKDFNNEADTPDNFQSRRPNTSFCFLDIRSPGLGDTAMYLCATSRVGGAETDTQYFGPGTRLTVL.

This clonotype appeared a few times. This chain connects TRBV12-5 to TRBJ2-1, with no clear D. In germline, CDR1 is LGHNT, CDR2 FRNRAP. V dropped 5 bases and J dropped 5 bases, with 13 bases sitting between them. The CDR3 runs 14 residues. The CDR3 nucleotides read TGTGCTAGTGGTCCAGAACGACCCCACAATGAGCAGTTCTTC. Translated: CASGPERPHNEQFF.

This clonotype was picked up a small number of times. The V gene is TRBV21-1, the J gene TRBJ1-2; the D segment call TRBD1 is taken from the table without a DNA check. TRBV21-1 is marked as a pseudogene. CDR3 length: 13 amino acids. Here the CDR3 reads CASSKDRPRGYTF. As DNA, the CDR3 is TGTGCCAGCAGCAAAGATCGCCCCCGGGGCTACACCTTC.

This clonotype was seen many times. The chain uses TRBV5-1 and TRBJ2-7, with D perhaps matching TRBD1 or TRBD2 (5 bases each). With 0 bases removed from V and 3 bases from J, the gap between germline ends came to 13 bases. Germline V gene sequence: CDR1 SGHRS, CDR2 YFSETQ. CDR3 length: 15 residues. The CDR3 sequence: CASSLARDGYYEQYF. The CDR3 bases are TGCGCCAGCAGCTTGGCACGGGACGGATACTACGAGCAGTACTTC.

This clonotype has just a few counts. The V and J genes are TRBV7-9 and TRBJ1-5; D gene ambiguous. The length of the CDR3 is 13 residues. Trimming stripped 5 bases from V and 3 bases from J, with 8 bases between. CDR1 is SEHNR and CDR2 is FQNEAQ in the germline V gene (reference sequence). CDR3 residues: CASSHPFNQPQHF. CDR3 coding DNA: TGTGCCAGCAGCCACCCCTTCAATCAGCCCCAGCATTTT.

The V and J genes are TRBV20-1 and TRBJ2-2; the match to TRBD2 covers 7 bases. Trimming took 0 bases from V and 5 from J; bases not matched to a gene: 6. The CDR3 totals 15 residues. CDR1 and CDR2 (germline): DFQATT, SNEGSKA (reference sequence). CDR3 protein: CSARESGVDTGELFF. The CDR3 nucleotides read TGCAGTGCTAGAGAAAGCGGGGTAGATACCGGGGAGCTGTTTTTT.

The V call is TRBV20-1, the J call TRBJ2-1; maybe TRBD2 (6 bases). Germline V CDR1 and CDR2: DFQATT, SNEGSKA (reference sequence). V was shortened by 1 base and J by 1 base, with 14 bases between the two germline ends. CDR3 length: 16 amino acids. In nucleotides, the CDR3 is TGCAGTGCTAGAGGCATCGGGACTCCTTCCTACAATGAGCAGTTCTTC. Amino acid sequence: CSARGIGTPSYNEQFF.

This clonotype was detected a few times. The rearrangement uses TRBV4-1 and TRBJ2-5; D not certain. The CDR3 runs 13 residues. Trimming left V 1 base short and J 4 bases short, with 7 bases between. Germline lookup yields CDR1 MGHRA and CDR2 YSYEKL. The CDR3 loop is CASSQGLRETQYF. The DNA for the CDR3 is TGCGCCAGCAGCCAAGGACTGCGAGAGACCCAGTACTTC.